A selection of T cell receptor beta chains follows, all from one sample in a study of blood T cell repertoires in COVID-19. TCRdb keeps only in-frame clones here, not all; method: immunoSEQ multiplex PCR. Of more than 300,000 clones in the sample, 85% to 90% were seen once. Sample: PBMCs or T cells enriched from blood (not recorded which). All receptors derive from a woman between 18 and 30 years old who had recovered from COVID-19. Both conserved end residues are part of each CDR3. A D gene is named only where the DNA matches it firmly. A clone size is listed for some rows: how often the clone was seen (once, few, many), or a class if it is expanded.

J gene | clone size | V gene | D gene | CDR3 protein | CDR3 DNA
TRBJ1-4 | - | TRBV19 | - | CASSGDFDLEKLFF | TGTGCCAGTAGTGGTGACTTCGATCTGGAAAAACTGTTTTTT
TRBJ2-1 | - | TRBV21-1 | - | CARPKRGCVHNEQFF | TGTGCCAGGCCAAAAAGGGGCTGCGTCCACAATGAGCAGTTCTTC
TRBJ2-5 | - | TRBV19 | - | CASSTRVLQETQYF | TGTGCCAGTAGTACCCGGGTCCTACAAGAGACCCAGTACTTC
TRBJ2-2 | once | TRBV7-9 | TRBD1 | CASSTLTGTGELFF | TGTGCCAGCAGCACGTTGACAGGGACCGGGGAGCTGTTTTTT
TRBJ1-2 | few | TRBV29-1 | - | CSVGSANYGYTF | TGCAGCGTTGGGTCAGCTAACTATGGCTACACCTTC
TRBJ1-1 | - | TRBV6-6 | - | CASSRSGLNTEAFF | TGTGCCAGCAGTCGGTCCGGTCTGAACACTGAAGCTTTCTTT
TRBJ2-5 | - | TRBV4-3 | TRBD2 | CASSQERSAGDHNQTQYF | TGCGCCAGCAGCCAAGAGAGGTCAGCGGGGGACCATAATCAGACCCAGTACTTC
TRBJ1-3 | - | TRBV5-4 | TRBD1 | CASSLATGGGSSGNTIYF | TGTGCCAGCAGCTTGGCGACAGGGGGAGGCTCCTCTGGAAACACCATATATTTT
TRBJ1-1 | - | TRBV12-3/TRBV12-4 | - | CASSLQGTEAFF | TGTGCCAGCAGTTTACAGGGCACTGAAGCTTTCTTT
TRBJ1-2 | - | TRBV19 | - | CASSMGARAYGYTF | TGTGCCAGTAGTATGGGGGCCAGGGCCTATGGCTACACCTTC
TRBJ1-1 | - | TRBV28 | - | CASTPGMNTEAFF | TGTGCCAGCACCCCCGGTATGAACACTGAAGCTTTCTTT
TRBJ1-5 | - | TRBV10-3 | - | CAISESGPSAPQHF | TGTGCCATCAGTGAATCTGGGCCCTCTGCGCCCCAGCATTTT
TRBJ1-5 | - | TRBV27 | - | CASSPLVPPRVQPQHF | TGTGCCAGCAGCCCCCTTGTCCCACCCCGGGTTCAGCCCCAGCATTTT
TRBJ1-1 | - | TRBV10-1 | - | CASSEHVQKNTEAFF | TGCGCCAGCAGTGAGCATGTACAGAAAAACACTGAAGCTTTCTTT
TRBJ1-2 | - | TRBV4-2 | - | CASSQVSGEPYGYTF | TGTGCCAGCAGCCAAGTCTCCGGGGAGCCCTATGGCTACACCTTC
TRBJ2-7 | - | TRBV7-9 | - | CASSPLMGRRGEQYF | TGTGCCAGCAGTCCTTTAATGGGGCGTAGGGGAGAGCAGTACTTC
TRBJ2-3 | - | TRBV5-8 | TRBD2 | CASSLEDRRGGQDTQYF | TGTGCCAGCAGCTTGGAAGATCGGCGGGGGGGCCAAGATACGCAGTATTTT
TRBJ2-6 | - | TRBV6-2/TRBV6-3 | - | CASSEEVSINVLTF | TGTGCCAGCAGCGAAGAGGTTTCAATCAACGTCCTGACTTTC
TRBJ2-3 | few | TRBV9 | TRBD2 | CASSVASGGGDTQYF | TGTGCCAGCAGCGTAGCTAGCGGTGGTGGGGATACGCAGTATTTT
TRBJ2-6 | few | TRBV9 | TRBD1 | CASSASILRQGRTNVLTF | TGTGCCAGCAGCGCGTCGATCCTTCGACAGGGGAGGACCAACGTCCTGACTTTC
TRBJ1-5 | - | TRBV18 | - | CASSPPGWQGSGDQPQHF | TGTGCCAGCTCACCACCGGGTTGGCAGGGTTCGGGTGATCAGCCCCAGCATTTT
TRBJ1-5 | - | TRBV9 | - | CASSDSPGQPQHF | TGTGCCAGCAGTGACAGTCCCGGACAGCCCCAGCATTTT
TRBJ2-7 | - | TRBV9 | TRBD1 | CASSAYGTGPAEQYF | TGTGCCAGCAGCGCTTACGGGACAGGACCCGCCGAGCAGTACTTC
TRBJ1-2 | once | TRBV18 | - | CASSPGAQLRRGGYTF | TGTGCCAGCTCACCCGGGGCCCAGTTGCGGCGGGGTGGCTACACCTTC
TRBJ2-2 | - | TRBV9 | - | CASSFLAGELFF | TGTGCCAGCAGCTTCCTAGCCGGGGAGCTGTTTTTT
TRBJ2-2 | - | TRBV5-4 | TRBD2 | CASSLRGDTGELFF | TGTGCCAGCAGCTTGCGGGGGGACACCGGGGAGCTGTTTTTT
TRBJ2-3 | - | TRBV9 | - | CASSVEAGTSTDTQYF | TGTGCCAGCAGCGTAGAGGCGGGGACTAGCACAGATACGCAGTATTTT
TRBJ1-2 | - | TRBV6-4 | TRBD1 | CASTFFSAGGRGYTF | TGTGCCAGCACCTTCTTCTCGGCAGGGGGACGTGGCTACACCTTC
TRBJ1-6 | few | TRBV18 | - | CASSPSRGENSPLHF | TGTGCCAGCTCACCATCCCGGGGGGAGAATTCACCCCTCCACTTT
TRBJ2-3 | - | TRBV5-8 | TRBD1 | CASSRGDSSSTDTQYF | TGTGCCAGCAGCAGAGGGGACAGCAGTTCCACAGATACGCAGTATTTT
TRBJ1-2 | - | TRBV19 | TRBD1 | CASSIGGGQWIDYGYTF | TGTGCCAGTAGTATCGGAGGGGGACAGTGGATTGACTATGGCTACACCTTC
TRBJ1-5 | few | TRBV5-5 | - | CASSFYSNSNQPQHF | TGTGCCAGCAGCTTCTACAGCAATAGCAATCAGCCCCAGCATTTT
TRBJ1-1 | - | TRBV3-1/TRBV3-2 | - | CASSQVGQGNTEAFF | TGTGCCAGCAGCCAAGTCGGGCAGGGAAACACTGAAGCTTTCTTT
TRBJ2-2 | - | TRBV4-3 | - | CASSQGLVGGELFF | TGCGCCAGCAGCCAGGGACTCGTCGGCGGGGAGCTGTTTTTT
TRBJ1-1 | - | TRBV7-6 | TRBD1 | CASSLDVGTGMNTEAFF | TGTGCCAGCAGCTTAGATGTCGGGACAGGGATGAACACTGAAGCTTTCTTT
TRBJ1-5 | - | TRBV9 | - | CASSVGGEDQPQHF | TGTGCCAGCAGCGTAGGGGGAGAGGATCAGCCCCAGCATTTT
TRBJ1-2 | - | TRBV7-2 | - | CASSLFGYGYTF | TGTGCCAGCAGCTTATTCGGGTATGGCTACACCTTC
TRBJ2-4 | - | TRBV19 | - | CASSMEGTSKNIQYF | TGTGCCAGTAGTATGGAGGGGACGTCCAAAAACATTCAGTACTTC
TRBJ1-2 | - | TRBV18 | TRBD1 | CASSLPGQALNYGYTF | TGTGCCAGCTCACTGCCGGGACAGGCCTTAAACTATGGCTACACCTTC
TRBJ1-6 | - | TRBV5-6 | - | CASSLQGRTYNSPLHF | TGTGCCAGCAGCCTACAGGGTAGGACCTATAATTCACCCCTCCACTTT
TRBJ2-7 | - | TRBV4-1 | - | CASSLGHPSYEQYF | TGCGCCAGCAGCCTCGGACATCCCTCCTACGAGCAGTACTTC
TRBJ2-2 | - | TRBV7-9 | - | CASSYHRDMYTGELFF | TGTGCCAGCAGCTACCACAGGGATATGTACACCGGGGAGCTGTTTTTT